Below are 28 T cell receptor beta chains sequenced from a single sample in a study of blood T cells in healthy people across ages. Using a J-beta primer mix together with a sample-barcoded 5' primer, a second PCR was run for roughly 6 to 11 cycles. From the 5' RACE reads, TCRdb called clonotypes with MiXCR, one entry per CDR3 protein. The sample has some 710,000 distinct CDR3 sequences; around a fifth are singletons. Source material: blood. These receptors all stem from a man between 65 and 85 years old in good health.

The gene calls are TRBV7-2 and TRBJ2-1; D is tentatively TRBD1 or TRBD2 (6 bases each). The germline V gene has CDR1 SGHTA and CDR2 FQGNSA. The CDR3 contains 16 residues. V shed 4 bases and J shed 4 bases, with 17 bases lying between them. This CDR3 is CASSWILGGPYNEQFF. The DNA of the CDR3 is TGTGCCAGCAGCTGGATCCTGGGGGGCCCATACAATGAGCAGTTCTTC. Based on the CDR3 plus reference TRBV7-2 and TRBJ2-1, the full variable domain is GAGVSQSPSNKVTEKGKDVELRCDPISGHTALYWYRQSLGQGLEFLIYFQGNSAPDKSGLPSDRFSAERTGGSVSTLTIQRTQQEDSAVYLCASSWILGGPYNEQFFGPGTRLTVL.

This chain joins TRBV4-1 and TRBJ2-7; D not resolved. The germline V and J ends were trimmed by 3 bases and 6 bases, with 9 bases remaining between them. The V gene's germline CDR1 is MGHRA and CDR2 YSYEKL. This CDR3 is built from 12 residues. The DNA for the CDR3 is TGCGCCAGCAGCCAGGGAAGTTCCGAGCAGTACTTC. Amino acid sequence: CASSQGSSEQYF.

This clonotype came up a few times. Germline is not matched at one junction end, which may reflect a read error. The CDR3 bases are TGTACCAGCAGCCGCGACAGGGGGGATAACTATGGCTACACCTTC. Protein: CTSSRDRGDNYGYTF. The chain employs TRBV6-5 and TRBJ1-2, with 9 bases that match TRBD1. Germline V gene lookup returns CDR1 MNHEY and CDR2 SVGAGI. The CDR3 covers 15 residues.

This clonotype was seen a handful of times. The chain has TRBV20-1 and TRBJ2-6; D is ambiguous. Trimming removed 5 bases at V and 0 bases at J, with 14 bases between. The CDR3 has 16 residues. Looked up from germline, CDR1 is DFQATT and CDR2 is SNEGSKA (reference sequence). The CDR3 DNA is TGCAGTGCTCGTATAGCCCGATACTCTGGGGCCAACGTCCTGACTTTC. Translation gives CSARIARYSGANVLTF.

This clonotype appeared once. The junction departs from germline at one end; a sequencing error may be responsible. The rearrangement uses TRBV9 and TRBJ2-1; D unresolved. The CDR3 runs to 12 residues. Per the germline V gene, CDR1 is SGDLS and CDR2 is YYNGEE. CDR3 region: CASGVAGDEQFF. The CDR3, as DNA: TGTGCCAGCGGCGTAGCTGGTGATGAGCAGTTCTTC.

The chain carries TRBV5-1 and TRBJ1-2, with a weak D call TRBD1 (5 bases). This CDR3 is 15 amino acids long. V lost 7 bases, J lost 4 bases, and 20 bases lay in between. Germline loops: CDR1 SGHRS, CDR2 YFSETQ. The CDR3 spells CASPTVREGLYGYTF. For the CDR3, the DNA is TGCGCCAGCCCTACCGTCAGGGAAGGACTCTATGGCTACACCTTC.

This clonotype was seen many times. The rearrangement joins TRBV29-1 to TRBJ2-2, with 9 bases that match TRBD1. J was trimmed by 6 bases and V by 5 bases; bases with no gene match: 10. The CDR3 loop spans 15 amino acids. Germline V gives CDR1 SQVTM, CDR2 ANQGSEA. The chain's CDR3 is CSVKKPGQGAGELFF. In DNA, the CDR3 is TGCAGCGTTAAAAAACCGGGACAGGGAGCCGGGGAGCTGTTTTTT.

The rearrangement uses TRBV9 and TRBJ1-2; D not resolved. With 2 bases removed from V and 8 bases from J, the gap between germline ends came to 10 bases. Germline V gene lookup returns CDR1 SGDLS and CDR2 YYNGEE. The CDR3 runs to 12 residues. The CDR3 nucleotides are TGTGCCAGCAGCGTTGGAGGGTCAGGCTACACCTTC. It is translated as CASSVGGSGYTF.

This clonotype was detected a few times. A much larger clone is a single base away; this may be a read error. The rearrangement links TRBV5-1 to TRBJ2-4; a weak D match, TRBD1 (7 bases). From germline, CDR1 is SGHRS and CDR2 YFSETQ. V lost 0 bases to trimming and J lost 9 bases, with 13 bases between them. This CDR3 has 14 residues. The CDR3 is CASSLVSGGSIQYF. As DNA, the CDR3 is TGCGCCAGCAGCTTGGTTTCAGGGGGGAGCATTCAGTACTTC.

The CDR3 reads CATSDCQGSVRHQPQHF. The CDR3 DNA reads TGTGCCACCAGTGATTGCCAGGGATCGGTTCGGCATCAGCCCCAGCATTTT. V gene TRBV24-1 combines with J gene TRBJ1-5; weak D call: TRBD1 (5 bases). The CDR3 extends over 17 amino acids. CDR1 and CDR2 from the germline V gene are KGHDR and SFDVKD. V was trimmed by 2 bases and J by 5 bases, leaving 18 bases between them.

The chain uses TRBV20-1 and TRBJ1-2, with TRBD1 as a possible D gene (5 bases). From germline, CDR1 is DFQATT and CDR2 SNEGSKA (reference sequence). The CDR3 extends over 15 amino acids. Trimming left V 8 bases short and J 1 base short, with 20 bases between. CDR3 in amino acids: CSIVQMAGNNYGYTF. CDR3 coding DNA: TGCAGTATCGTCCAGATGGCAGGGAATAACTATGGCTACACCTTC.

There are a few counts of this clonotype. V usage is TRBV29-1 and J usage is TRBJ2-1, with D perhaps TRBD1 (6 bases). The CDR3 is made up of 11 amino acids. In germline, CDR1 is SQVTM, CDR2 ANQGSEA. Deletions cut 8 bases from V and 8 bases from J, with 13 bases between. This chain's CDR3 is CSTTGSDEQFF. The CDR3 DNA reads as TGCAGCACCACAGGGTCCGATGAGCAGTTCTTC.

About this clonotype: Sequence at one end of the junction differs from germline and may be a read error. The gene calls are TRBV3-1 and TRBJ1-6, with no clear D. The CDR3 totals 13 residues. The germline CDR1 and CDR2 sequences are LGHDT and YNNKEL (reference sequence). Here the CDR3 reads CASSRRENSPHHF. The CDR3 nucleotides read TGTGCCAGCAGCCGCCGGGAGAATTCACCCCACCACTTT.

The chain combines TRBV5-1 with TRBJ2-7; 13 bases are shared with TRBD2. CDR1 is SGHRS, CDR2 YFSETQ, per germline. The junction had 9 bases not matched to a gene; V was cut back by 4 bases and J by 2 bases. The CDR3 has 17 amino acids. The CDR3 sequence: CASSAGLAGAVAYEQYF. CDR3 sequence (DNA): TGCGCCAGCAGCGCCGGACTAGCGGGGGCGGTTGCCTACGAGCAGTACTTC.

The genes are TRBV18 and TRBJ1-5; D gene uncertain. Trimming took 4 bases from V and 2 from J, leaving 9 bases between them. Germline-derived CDR1 and CDR2 are KGHSH and LQKENI. This CDR3 is built from 14 residues. The CDR3 bases are TGTGCCAGCTCACATAGGGAGGGCAATCAGCCCCAGCATTTT. Amino acid sequence: CASSHREGNQPQHF.

The chain couples TRBV28 to TRBJ2-3; TRBD2 agrees at 8 bases. The CDR3 is made up of 12 amino acids. Germline V gene data show CDR1 as MDHEN and CDR2 as SYDVKM. J was trimmed by 8 bases and V by 5 bases; bases with no gene match: 3. CDR3 protein: CASSGTSLTQYF. CDR3 nucleotide sequence: TGTGCCAGCAGTGGGACTAGTCTTACGCAGTATTTT. The whole variable domain, filled in from reference TRBV28 and TRBJ2-3, reads DVKVTQSSRYLVKRTGEKVFLECVQDMDHENMFWYRQDPGLGLRLIYFSYDVKMKEKGDIPEGYSVSREKKERFSLILESASTNQTSMYLCASSGTSLTQYFGPGTRLTVL.

The chain has TRBV13 and TRBJ2-7, with D perhaps assigned TRBD1 or TRBD2 (5 bases each). V lost 6 bases and J 2 bases, leaving 17 bases between the germline ends. From germline, CDR1 is PRHDT and CDR2 FYEKMQ (reference sequence). The CDR3 totals 15 residues. CDR3 sequence reads: CASSSRGPLTYEQYF. In DNA, the CDR3 is TGTGCCAGCAGTTCCCGGGGACCCTTAACCTACGAGCAGTACTTC.

This clonotype was picked up a small number of times. The chain uses TRBV28 and TRBJ1-1; unclear D gene. Trimming stripped 6 bases from V and 3 bases from J, with 11 bases between. Looked up from germline, CDR1 is MDHEN and CDR2 is SYDVKM. The CDR3 covers 13 residues. The CDR3 sequence is CASSRTYYTEAFF. CDR3 nucleotide sequence: TGTGCCAGCAGCCGCACATATTACACTGAAGCTTTCTTT.

This clonotype has just a few counts. The V and J genes are TRBV7-2 and TRBJ1-5; 8 bases are shared with TRBD1. This CDR3 has 15 amino acids. The J segment lost 4 bases and the V segment lost 1 base, leaving 3 bases of the junction unmatched. The germline gives CDR1 SGHTA, CDR2 FQGNSA. CDR3 bases: TGTGCCAGCAGCTTAGAGGGACAGGTTAATCAGCCCCAGCATTTT. Translating gives CASSLEGQVNQPQHF.

The table lists this clonotype with many counts. V gene TRBV12-3 or TRBV12-4 combines with J gene TRBJ2-5, with D perhaps matching TRBD1 (6 bases). This CDR3 spans 13 amino acids. Trimming took 7 bases from V and 4 from J, leaving 13 bases between them. The CDR3 nucleotides read TGTGCCAGCACCCAGACAGGCCGAGAGACCCAGTACTTC. Translation gives CASTQTGRETQYF.

CDR3: CASSFLMRGYTF. The DNA for the CDR3 is TGTGCCAGCAGTTTTCTGATGAGGGGCTACACCTTC. The rearrangement uses TRBV6-6 and TRBJ1-2; D gene ambiguous. In germline, CDR1 is MNHNY, CDR2 SVGAGI (reference sequence). Trimming shortened V by 4 bases and J by 8 bases, and 11 bases separated the two germline ends. CDR3 length: 12 amino acids.

The gene calls are TRBV12-3 or TRBV12-4 and TRBJ1-2; D is perhaps TRBD1 (6 bases). The length of the CDR3 is 13 residues. Trimming took off 6 bases at V and 7 bases at J, with 15 bases between the two ends. The CDR3 coding sequence is TGTGCCAGCAGGGCTTCAGGGGTCTTTGGCTACACCTTC. Translated: CASRASGVFGYTF.

At least ten counts were recorded for this clonotype. The chain couples TRBV12-3 or TRBV12-4 to TRBJ1-3; no firm D call. V dropped 1 base and J dropped 7 bases, with 5 bases sitting between them. This CDR3 has 12 amino acids. CDR3: CASSLVRNTIYF. The CDR3 DNA sequence: TGTGCCAGCAGTTTAGTTCGTAACACCATATATTTT.

The chain carries TRBV4-3 and TRBJ2-2; 9 positions agree with TRBD2. The CDR3 length is 16 residues. Germline V gives CDR1 LGHNA, CDR2 YSLEER. The V segment lost 0 bases and the J segment 8 bases; nucleotides outside the gene matches: 7. The CDR3 sequence: CASSQELGGRGGELFF. As DNA, the CDR3 is TGCGCCAGCAGCCAAGAACTCGGCGGGAGGGGTGGGGAGCTGTTTTTT.

The chain is built from TRBV24-1 and TRBJ2-1, with unresolved D. CDR3 length equals 12 residues. Trimming left V 2 bases short and J 8 bases short, with 6 bases between. Germline assignment: CDR1 KGHDR and CDR2 SFDVKD. CDR3 nucleotide sequence: TGTGCCACCAGTGATTCGGAGTATGAGCAGTTCTTC. This sequence encodes CATSDSEYEQFF.

V is TRBV6-5 and J is TRBJ1-1; TRBD1 might be the D (6 bases). Trimming stripped 4 bases from V and 5 bases from J, with 11 bases between. CDR1 and CDR2 (germline): MNHEY, SVGAGI. The CDR3 is 13 amino acids. The CDR3 reads CASSLGAWTEAFF. The CDR3 region has the DNA TGTGCCAGCAGTTTGGGGGCATGGACTGAAGCTTTCTTT.

This clonotype showed up many times. CDR3 in DNA: TGTGCCAGCTCAGAAGTACAAGAGACCCAGTACTTC. Translated: CASSEVQETQYF. This sequence joins TRBV6-6 and TRBJ2-5; D not certain. This CDR3 has 12 residues. The germline V gene encodes CDR1 MNHNY and CDR2 SVGAGI (reference sequence). Trimming removed 8 bases at V and 2 bases at J, with 9 bases between.

A few counts support this clonotype. The rearrangement links TRBV12-3 or TRBV12-4 to TRBJ1-2, with TRBD1 matching over 12 bases. The CDR3 length is 14 residues. The junction had 5 bases not matched to a gene; V was cut back by 6 bases and J by 6 bases. CDR3 sequence reads: CASSHRDRGHGYTF. The CDR3 DNA reads as TGTGCCAGCAGCCACCGGGACAGGGGGCATGGCTACACCTTC.